This T cell receptor beta chain was obtained from a study of response to subunit inactivated influenza vaccine. Study-wide points: It was suggested by the authors that few new T cells are recruited by each seasonal influenza vaccination.

This clonotype was counted a few times. Its antigen is not known. MiXCR, run by TCRdb on the RT-PCR reads, gives a single entry per CDR3 protein. This table has 400,000 to 550,000 distinct CDR3 sequences, 25% appearing once. Per germline, CDR1 SGHRS and CDR2 YFSETQ. Trimming left V 4 bases short and J 2 bases short, with 13 bases between. The CDR3 loop spans 16 amino acids. The chain joins TRBV5-1 to TRBJ2-6, with D possibly being TRBD2 (5 bases). The sequence was obtained from a man aged 50 or older who received an inactivated influenza vaccine. Sample: CD4+ T cells sorted from PBMCs, taken 4 to 6 days after vaccination. For the CDR3, the DNA is TGCGCCAGCAGCCCCGGACTTCGGGCTGGGGCCAACGTCCTGACTTTC. Amino acids: CASSPGLRAGANVLTF.